Listed below are T cell receptor beta chains from one sample, sequenced in a study of T cells in Graves' hyperthyroidism and ophthalmopathy. MiXCR, run by TCRdb on the multiplex PCR reads, gives a single entry per CDR3 protein. The sample includes around 690,000 distinct CDR3 sequences, roughly 17% of them seen just once. Input material: blood. Receptor source: a man aged 50-60 years with Graves' hyperthyroidism. Both conserved end residues are part of each CDR3. A D gene is named only where the DNA matches it firmly. Clone size appears in some rows only: once, few, many, or a class for an expanded clone.

>TRBD1|TRBV19|14|TRBJ1-1|few
CASSMDRERTEAFF
TGTGCCAGTAGTATGGACAGGGAAAGGACTGAAGCTTTCTTT
>-|TRBV7-9|17|TRBJ2-6|-
CAGSLAPGVPGANVLTF
TGTGCCGGCAGCTTAGCGCCAGGGGTGCCTGGGGCCAACGTCCTGACTTTC
>-|TRBV20-1|14|TRBJ2-1|many
CSARDASSYNEQFF
TGCAGTGCAAGGGACGCGAGCTCCTACAATGAGCAGTTCTTC
>-|TRBV6-2/TRBV6-3|14|TRBJ2-3|-
CASSLVRHTDTQYF
TGTGCCAGCAGCCTTGTAAGACACACAGATACGCAGTATTTT
>TRBD2|TRBV20-1|17|TRBJ2-2|-
CSATGTSGRAYTGELFF
TGCAGTGCTACTGGGACTAGCGGGAGGGCCTATACCGGGGAGCTGTTTTTT
>TRBD2|TRBV6-2/TRBV6-3|15|TRBJ2-1|-
CASSTRTSSDNEQFF
TGTGCCAGCAGTACGAGGACTAGCAGTGACAATGAGCAGTTCTTC
>TRBD2|TRBV6-2/TRBV6-3|14|TRBJ2-1|few
CASRLAGGLLEQFF
TGTGCCAGCAGACTAGCGGGAGGTCTTTTGGAGCAGTTCTTC
>TRBD1|TRBV11-2|16|TRBJ2-6|few
CASSGSTGPGANVLTF
TGTGCCAGCAGCGGCTCGACAGGGCCCGGGGCCAACGTCCTGACTTTC
>TRBD1|TRBV11-3|18|TRBJ2-6|-
CASSLSPGGFTGANVLTF
TGTGCCAGCAGCTTATCTCCAGGGGGCTTTACTGGGGCCAACGTCCTGACTTTC
>-|TRBV20-1|13|TRBJ2-2|few
CSAGGGDTGELFF
TGCAGTGCAGGGGGGGGAGACACCGGGGAGCTGTTTTTT
>-|TRBV5-5|15|TRBJ1-1|-
CASSLAVRLNTEAFF
TGTGCCAGCAGCTTGGCTGTACGGCTGAACACTGAAGCTTTCTTT
>-|TRBV28|14|TRBJ1-3|many
CASSHTVSGNTIYF
TGTGCCAGCAGTCATACAGTCTCTGGAAACACCATATATTTT
>-|TRBV29-1|12|TRBJ1-1|many
CSVEEPDTEAFF
TGCAGCGTTGAAGAGCCTGACACTGAAGCTTTCTTT
>-|TRBV6-4|11|TRBJ1-6|-
CASKTGSPLHF
TGTGCCAGCAAGACTGGGAGTCCCCTCCACTTT
>-|TRBV7-2|15|TRBJ2-4|many
CASGILGGVKNIQYF
TGTGCCAGCGGGATACTGGGAGGCGTAAAAAACATTCAGTACTTC
>TRBD2|TRBV11-2|15|TRBJ2-3|many
CASSALAGTTDTQYF
TGTGCCAGCAGCGCCCTAGCGGGGACCACAGATACGCAGTATTTT
>-|TRBV7-6|13|TRBJ1-6|-
CASSYGNNSPLHF
TGTGCCAGCAGCTACGGGAACAATTCACCCCTCCACTTT
>TRBD2|TRBV11-2|16|TRBJ2-5|many
CASSLNSGGFRETQYF
TGTGCCAGCAGCTTAAACTCGGGAGGGTTTAGGGAGACCCAGTACTTC
>-|TRBV6-5|15|TRBJ2-7|many
CASSYAEWSSYEQYF
TGTGCCAGCAGTTACGCAGAATGGAGCTCCTACGAGCAGTACTTC
>-|TRBV28|14|TRBJ2-1|few
CASSPPDIYNEQFF
TGTGCCAGCAGTCCCCCGGACATTTACAATGAGCAGTTCTTC
>-|TRBV3-1|13|TRBJ1-5|many
CASSQQLNQPQHF
TGTGCCAGCAGCCAACAGTTGAATCAGCCCCAGCATTTT
>TRBD1|TRBV6-2/TRBV6-3|13|TRBJ1-5|few
CASGDRVFQPQHF
TGTGCCAGCGGAGACAGGGTTTTTCAGCCCCAGCATTTT
>TRBD1|TRBV2|15|TRBJ2-2|many
CASSEGQFNTGELFF
TGTGCCAGCAGCGAGGGACAGTTTAACACCGGGGAGCTGTTTTTT
>-|TRBV5-1|15|TRBJ2-7|-
CASSLGRGSNDEQYF
TGCGCCAGCAGCTTGGGCAGGGGATCTAACGACGAGCAGTACTTC
>-|TRBV28|14|TRBJ2-1|many
CASSFKRWGDEQFF
TGTGCCAGCAGTTTCAAACGGTGGGGCGATGAGCAGTTCTTC
>-|TRBV7-8|17|TRBJ2-2|many
CASSLAGPHGDTGELFF
TGTGCCAGCAGCCTGGCCGGGCCCCATGGGGACACCGGGGAGCTGTTTTTT
>-|TRBV12-3/TRBV12-4|15|TRBJ1-3|many
CASSSTDYSGNTIYF
TGTGCCAGCAGCTCGACAGACTACTCTGGAAACACCATATATTTT
>-|TRBV28|14|TRBJ1-2|many
CASSLWAGDSGYTF
TGTGCCAGCAGTTTGTGGGCGGGGGATTCGGGCTACACCTTC
>-|TRBV6-2/TRBV6-3|16|TRBJ2-6|few
CASSYSIAWGANVLTF
TGTGCCAGCAGTTACTCGATTGCTTGGGGGGCCAACGTCCTGACTTTC